These 16 T cell receptor beta chains were all obtained from the same sample, sequenced in a study of preoperative IRX-2 immunotherapy in early breast cancer. Only in-frame clones appear in the TCRdb table, and some are missing; sequencing was by immunoSEQ multiplex PCR. The table lists a few thousand clones, less than 90% of them singletons, with under 6.5% in the top ten. Treatment in this sample: preoperative locoregional IRX-2 cytokine immunotherapy. The sequencing used tumor tissue, collected before IRX-2 immunotherapy. These receptors came from a human donor with breast cancer.

V is TRBV19 and J is TRBJ1-5; D is undetermined. Trimming left V 7 bases short and J 6 bases short, with 22 bases between. The CDR3 consists of 16 residues. Germline CDR1 reads LNHDA; CDR2 reads SQIVND (reference sequence). CDR3 nucleotides: TGTGCCAGTACCCTATACCCTCAAGGGTTAACTCAGCCCCAGCATTTT. Protein product: CASTLYPQGLTQPQHF.

V usage is TRBV6-8 and J usage is TRBJ1-5, with D maybe TRBD1 (6 bases). CDR1 and CDR2 from the germline V gene are MNHGY and SAAAGT. The CDR3 consists of 16 residues. V was trimmed by 2 bases and J by 1 base, leaving 12 bases between them. The chain's CDR3 is CASSYAGGGSNQPQHF. The CDR3 region has the DNA TGTGCCAGCAGTTACGCGGGCGGGGGCAGCAATCAGCCCCAGCATTTT.

The rearrangement links TRBV7-6 to TRBJ1-4, with 8 bases matching TRBD1. CDR3 length: 16 amino acids. CDR1 and CDR2 from the germline V gene are SGHVS and FNYEAQ. V was pared by 6 bases and J by 8 bases, with 14 bases of the junction left unmatched. CDR3 nucleotides: TGTGCCAGCAGGGGGAGCGTGCCGGACAGGGACGAAAAACTGTTTTTT. Encoded protein: CASRGSVPDRDEKLFF.

This chain links TRBV11-3 with TRBJ2-1, with TRBD2 as a possible D gene (5 bases). This CDR3 is built from 17 residues. CDR1 is SGHNT, CDR2 YENEEA, per germline. Trimming removed 1 base at V and 5 bases at J, with 18 bases between. CDR3 DNA: TGTGCCAGCAGCTTAGTTCTCGGGCGGAGGAGTAACAATGAGCAGTTCTTC. It encodes CASSLVLGRRSNNEQFF.

This rearrangement joins TRBV14 to TRBJ1-2; no firm D call. The CDR3 has 14 residues. Between the trimmed V and J ends, which lost 0 bases and 3 bases, there was a span of 8 bases. Looked up from germline, CDR1 is SGHDN and CDR2 is FVKESK. CDR3 nucleotides: TGTGCCAGCAGCCAAGATGGCGGGGACTATGGCTACACCTTC. This sequence encodes CASSQDGGDYGYTF.

The chain recombines TRBV30 with TRBJ1-1; possible D gene TRBD1, 5 bases. Germline CDR1 is GTSNPN and CDR2 is SVGIG (reference sequence). The CDR3 has 12 residues. Deletions cut 3 bases from V and 3 bases from J, with 8 bases between. This CDR3 reads CAWRYRHTEAFF. The DNA for the CDR3 is TGTGCCTGGAGGTACAGGCACACTGAAGCTTTCTTT. Filled out from reference TRBV30 and TRBJ1-1, the complete variable domain reads SQTIHQWPATLVQPVGSPLSLECTVEGTSNPNLYWYRQAAGRGLQLLFYSVGIGQISSEVPQNLSASRPQDRQFILSSKKLLLSDSGFYLCAWRYRHTEAFFGQGTRLTVV.

The V gene is TRBV14, the J gene TRBJ2-1; D may be TRBD1 (8 bases). CDR3 size: 13 residues. V dropped 5 bases and J dropped 9 bases, with 14 bases sitting between them. Looked up from germline, CDR1 is SGHDN and CDR2 is FVKESK. The CDR3 nucleotides are TGTGCCAGCAGCGTTACAGGGGGGGCTGAGCAGTTCTTC. This codes for CASSVTGGAEQFF.

The genes are TRBV19 and TRBJ2-1; 8 positions match TRBD2. The ends lost 4 bases at V and 0 bases at J; junction bases unmatched: 5. Germline V CDR1 and CDR2: LNHDA, SQIVND (reference sequence). The CDR3 is 16 amino acids. The CDR3 is CASSTSGGSSYNEQFF. CDR3 DNA sequence: TGTGCCAGTAGTACCTCGGGAGGGAGCTCCTACAATGAGCAGTTCTTC.

The chain uses TRBV19 and TRBJ2-3; no clear D. The CDR3 is 13 amino acids. Per germline, CDR1 LNHDA and CDR2 SQIVND (reference sequence). Trimming cost V 4 bases and J 8 bases, with 13 bases left between them. The CDR3 sequence is CASSTSASGTQYF. CDR3 sequence (DNA): TGTGCCAGTAGTACCTCCGCTTCGGGTACGCAGTATTTT.

The chain has TRBV19 and TRBJ2-7; 7 bases align to TRBD2. CDR3 length equals 15 residues. Losses at the gene ends were 3 bases for V and 2 bases for J; bases not matched to a gene: 7. CDR1 is LNHDA, CDR2 SQIVND, per germline (reference sequence). This chain's CDR3 is CASSIMTSGAYEQYF. The CDR3 nucleotides read TGTGCCAGTAGTATCATGACCAGCGGGGCCTACGAGCAGTACTTC.

Notes on this clone: An end of the junction does not agree with germline; a read error may underlie this. The rearrangement links TRBV12-5 to TRBJ2-1, with D perhaps TRBD2 (5 bases). The CDR3 covers 11 residues. CDR1 is LGHNT and CDR2 is FRNRAP in the germline V gene. CDR3 coding DNA: TGTGCCAGTGTACTAGTGAATGAGCAGTTCTTC. This codes for CASVLVNEQFF.

V and J are TRBV28 and TRBJ2-7, with TRBD2 as a possible D gene (6 bases). The length of the CDR3 is 13 residues. The germline CDR1 and CDR2 sequences are MDHEN and SYDVKM. The CDR3 nucleotides read TGTGCTATGAGCAGTGGAGGGGCCTACGAGCAGTACTTC. Encoded protein: CAMSSGGAYEQYF.

The rearrangement uses TRBV5-1 and TRBJ2-2; D is unresolved. Germline lookup yields CDR1 SGHRS and CDR2 YFSETQ. The CDR3 is made up of 16 amino acids. V lost 0 bases and J lost 0, with 9 bases in between. CDR3 region: CASSLETLSNTGELFF. CDR3 sequence (DNA): TGCGCCAGCAGCTTGGAAACACTTTCGAACACCGGGGAGCTGTTTTTT.

The rearrangement uses TRBV6-8 and TRBJ1-3; tentatively, D is TRBD1 (5 bases). This CDR3 is 17 amino acids long. Germline values: CDR1 MNHGY, CDR2 SAAAGT. The ends were cut back, 1 base at V and 0 bases at J, with 13 bases in the middle. The CDR3 region has the DNA TGTGCCAGCAGTTACTGGGGGATCGGGGACTCTGGAAACACCATATATTTT. Amino acids: CASSYWGIGDSGNTIYF.

As DNA, the CDR3 is TGTGCCAGCAGTTACTCGACTTTTAGAGACCCAGCTAGGGGCTACACCTTC. Translating it yields CASSYSTFRDPARGYTF. V gene TRBV6-8 combines with J gene TRBJ1-2; no firm D call. V shed 0 bases and J shed 8 bases, with 22 bases lying between them. Germline V gives CDR1 MNHGY, CDR2 SAAAGT. The CDR3 loop spans 17 amino acids.

The V call is TRBV18, the J call TRBJ1-1; D uncertain. The CDR3 contains 12 residues. CDR1 KGHSH and CDR2 LQKENI come from the germline V gene. Deletions cut 2 bases from V and 1 base from J, with 2 bases between. Here the CDR3 DNA reads TGTGCCAGCTCACCAGGGAACACTGAAGCTTTCTTT. It translates to CASSPGNTEAFF.